This T cell receptor beta chain was captured by sequencing in a study of graft-versus-host responses after intestinal transplantation. Study summary: Grafts that recipients had were multivisceral, liver-intestinal, or isolated intestinal transplants. For approximately 3 years after anti-thymocyte globulin induction, all recipients took tacrolimus and steroids.

About this clone itself: Its antigen is unidentified.

Study-level points and caveats: Allograft graft-versus-host to host-versus-graft clonal ratios ran high in patients with graft-donor T cell macrochimerism. Early after transplant, HvG declines were associated with peak levels of circulating GvH clones.

Per the germline V gene, CDR1 is MNHNS and CDR2 is SASEGT. Trimming cost V 7 bases and J 4 bases, with 13 bases left between them. The CDR3 runs 13 residues. The data were produced by immunoSEQ multiplex PCR, yet TCRdb's version contains in-frame clones alone and is incomplete. Among over 75,000 clones listed, roughly 91% were seen once. The sequence derives from a human donor who received an intestinal transplant. The chain uses TRBV6-1 and TRBJ2-5, with D possibly being TRBD2 (6 bases). The source material was unstimulated CD4+ T cells sorted from spleen or lymph node cells, sampled before intestinal transplant. The CDR3 DNA reads as TGTGCCAGCATGGCCCGGAGGGGAGAGACCCAGTACTTC. Protein: CASMARRGETQYF.